The present TCR beta chain was sequenced within a study of blood T cell repertoires in COVID-19. In its sample, this clone ranks as medium-sized. Libraries were prepared by immunoSEQ multiplex PCR; TCRdb keeps only in-frame clonotypes and omits some of them. Of approximately 61,000 clones listed, roughly 83% are singletons. J lost 4 bases, V lost 4 bases, and 3 bases had no gene match. This CDR3 has 15 residues. Germline-derived CDR1 and CDR2 are KGHDR and SFDVKD. Material for sequencing was peripheral blood. This clonotype was obtained from a man aged 45-65 years with COVID-19, enrolled during active disease. The V call is TRBV24-1, the J call TRBJ2-7, with 13 positions matching TRBD2. The CDR3 region is CATSEGLAGEYEQYF. CDR3 in DNA: TGTGCCACCAGTGAAGGACTAGCGGGAGAATACGAGCAGTACTTC.